This is a list of T cell receptor beta chains from one sample in a study of circulating and synovial CD4+ cells in juvenile arthritis. Method: immunoSEQ multiplex PCR; TCRdb's copy keeps in-frame clones and lacks some. The sample comprises about 14,000 clones, around four fifths of which are singletons, and roughly 3.6% rests with the top ten. Sequences were obtained from CD4+ T cells from synovial fluid. The origin of the receptors is a human patient with juvenile idiopathic arthritis. Some clones in this sample may be carry-over from other donors' samples. CDR3s include the opening cysteine and the closing phenylalanine or tryptophan. D genes are given only for firm matches. Size is omitted from some rows. Given values are once, few, many or a class for expanded clones.

TRBD1 TRBJ2-1 - TRBV6-1 TGTGCCAGCAAGTCGGGACAGGGTGGTGAGCAGTTCTTC CASKSGQGGEQFF
- TRBJ2-2 - TRBV6-5 TGTGCCAGCAGCCCAGAATTTGCCGGGGAGCTGTTTTTT CASSPEFAGELFF
TRBD1 TRBJ1-3 - TRBV19 TGTGCCAGTAGTATAGGACAGGGCTTCAGCTCTGGAAACACCATATATTTT CASSIGQGFSSGNTIYF
- TRBJ2-7 - TRBV19 TGTGCCAGTAGTGAACAGGGATTCGCCTACGAGCAGTACTTC CASSEQGFAYEQYF
- TRBJ1-5 - TRBV27 TGTGCCAGCAGTTCGGTTAATCAGCCCCAGCATTTT CASSSVNQPQHF
- TRBJ1-4 - TRBV6-5 TGTGCCAGCAGTTACGTAGCAGCTAATGAAAAACTGTTTTTT CASSYVAANEKLFF
- TRBJ1-1 - TRBV7-8 TGTGCCAGCAGCTTAGAGGGACAGAACACTGAAGCTTTCTTT CASSLEGQNTEAFF
TRBD2 TRBJ2-1 - TRBV11-3 TGTGCCAGCAGCGCGGGGGGAAATGAGCAGTTCTTC CASSAGGNEQFF
- TRBJ2-3 once TRBV11-2 TGTGCCAGCAGTAGAGAGGGCACTGGGGCAGATACGCAGTATTTT CASSREGTGADTQYF
- TRBJ1-2 - TRBV18 TGTGCCAGCTCACGCCAGGACAGTGTGGATGGCTACACCTTC CASSRQDSVDGYTF
TRBD2 TRBJ2-5 - TRBV6-1 TGTGCCGGCAGCCAAGGTTGGGGGGGGGAGACCCAGTACTTC CAGSQGWGGETQYF
- TRBJ1-4 - TRBV5-1 TGCGCCAGCTGCCCGGACGGGGTTAATGAAAAACTGTTTTTT CASCPDGVNEKLFF
- TRBJ2-7 few TRBV9 TGTGCCAGCAGCGCGGGAGTCACCAACCCTCAGCAGTACTTC CASSAGVTNPQQYF
TRBD2 TRBJ2-7 - TRBV10-3 TGTGCCATCAGTGAGGGACTTGCGGGGGACCCCTTCAGGGACTTC CAISEGLAGDPFRDF